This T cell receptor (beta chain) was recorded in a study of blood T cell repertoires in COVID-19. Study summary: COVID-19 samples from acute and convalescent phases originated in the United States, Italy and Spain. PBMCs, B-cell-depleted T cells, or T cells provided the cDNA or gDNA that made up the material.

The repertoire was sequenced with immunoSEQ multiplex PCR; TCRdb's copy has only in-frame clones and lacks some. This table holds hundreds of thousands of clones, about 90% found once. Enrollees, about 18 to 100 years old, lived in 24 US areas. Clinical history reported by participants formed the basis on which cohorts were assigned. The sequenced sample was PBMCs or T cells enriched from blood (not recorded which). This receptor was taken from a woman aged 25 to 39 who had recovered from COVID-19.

In DNA, the CDR3 is TGTGCCAGCTCAAACAGGGATTTTTCTGGAAACACCATATATTTT. Its translation is CASSNRDFSGNTIYF. The V gene is TRBV18, the J gene TRBJ1-3, with a possible D match to TRBD1 (6 bases). The germline gives CDR1 KGHSH, CDR2 LQKENI. This CDR3 is 15 amino acids long. V gave up 5 bases and J gave up 1 base, with 12 bases separating them. Complete variable domain (other parts from reference TRBV18 and TRBJ1-3): NAGVMQNPRHLVRRRGQEARLRCSPMKGHSHVYWYRQLPEEGLKFMVYLQKENIIDESGMPKERFSAEFPKEGPSILRIQQVVRGDSAAYFCASSNRDFSGNTIYFGEGSWLTVV.